This section outlines one T cell receptor beta chain sequence together with its context. Its antigen remains unidentified. This specimen belongs to a study of regulatory T cells in long-lasting Graves disease. Indicated time point: persistent/refractory GD, antithyroid drugs over 5 years with positive TRAb. RNA isolated from PBMCs was used to make the TCR library. This CDR3 has 16 residues. Trimming pared 0 bases from V and 4 bases from J, leaving 13 bases between. Germline V lookup: CDR1 MNHEY, CDR2 SVGAGI. Whole-study findings and limits: Repertoires from persistent disease leaned toward TRBV28, TRBJ1-2 and TRBJ2-5.

Researchers made TCR beta libraries by using iRepertoire HTBI primers and running Arm-PCR on CDR3 regions. A single record per CDR3 protein comes from TCRdb applying MiXCR to the multiplex PCR reads. There are around 430,000 distinct CDR3 sequences in the sample; 20% to 25% occur only once, and around 13% lies in the top ten. The genes are TRBV6-5 and TRBJ1-5; D is uncertain. The source is a female donor with Graves disease. The input for sequencing was peripheral blood mononuclear cells (PBMCs), taken when the disease was refractory, from a patient treated with antithyroid drugs. The CDR3 region has the DNA TGTGCCAGCAGTTACTCGAAGGTCCTGGGGAATCAGCCCCAGCATTTT. Translating gives CASSYSKVLGNQPQHF.